This TCR beta chain was recorded in a study of T cells in Graves' hyperthyroidism and ophthalmopathy. Overall study findings and caveats: Ophthalmopathy was model-predicted a median roughly 6.2 months pre-onset. Most clonotypes expanded in thyroid above 0.001 were likewise present in blood.

Patients affected by ophthalmopathy presented a Clinical Activity Score of at least 3, a NOSPECS grade of at least 4, and disease duration below 3 months. Used for diagnoses were clinical symptoms, serum thyroxine and TRAb, thyroid ultrasound and orbital computed tomography. This clonotype was observed at least ten times. Its antigen is unknown. TCR beta CDR3 region amplification was performed from RNA transcripts. HTBI primers were used for first-round RT-PCR of the TCR CDR3. TCRdb itself ran the multiplex PCR reads through MiXCR, one entry per CDR3 protein. The table has 640,000 or so distinct CDR3 sequences, 11% to 15% seen once. Germline CDR1 reads MDHEN; CDR2 reads SYDVKM. V was trimmed by 1 base and J by 2 bases, leaving 6 bases between them. The length of the CDR3 is 13 residues.

This TCR was recovered from a woman aged 18-29 years with Graves' ophthalmopathy. The specimen was blood. The genes are TRBV28 and TRBJ2-7; D unclear. This chain's CDR3 is CASSLSLTYEQYF. The CDR3 DNA follows: TGTGCCAGCAGTTTATCGCTTACCTACGAGCAGTACTTC.